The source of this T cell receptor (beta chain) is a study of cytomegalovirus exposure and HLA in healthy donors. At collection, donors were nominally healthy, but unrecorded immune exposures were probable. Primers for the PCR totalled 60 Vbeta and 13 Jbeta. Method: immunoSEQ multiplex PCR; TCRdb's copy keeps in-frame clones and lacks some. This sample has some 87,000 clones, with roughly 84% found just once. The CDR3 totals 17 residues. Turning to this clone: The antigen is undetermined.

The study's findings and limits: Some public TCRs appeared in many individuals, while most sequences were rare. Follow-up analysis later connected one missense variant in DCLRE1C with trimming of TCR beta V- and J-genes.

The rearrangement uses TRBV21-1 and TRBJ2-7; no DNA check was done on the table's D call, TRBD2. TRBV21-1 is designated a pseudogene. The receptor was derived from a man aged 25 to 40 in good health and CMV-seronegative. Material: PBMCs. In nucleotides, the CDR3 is TGTGCCAGCAGATGGCGGCTGATAAACACAAGCTCCTACGAGCAGTACTTC. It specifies CASRWRLINTSSYEQYF.